The entry below gives a single TCR beta chain sequence along with its context. Its antigen is unidentified. Patients with Susac syndrome showed fulfilment of recently defined diagnostic criteria for definite or probable disease. The sample originates from a study of CD8 T cells in Susac syndrome. Study-wide results and caveats: In TEMRA cells and active patients, CD8+ clonal expansion in Susac reached its peak.

The V end was cut by 3 bases, the J end by 7 bases, with 6 bases between. CDR1 is SQVTM, CDR2 ANQGSEA, per germline. The CDR3 has 11 residues. Reverse transcription of roughly 0.5 to 1 ug RNA was performed with random hexamers. TCRdb re-called the immunoSEQ multiplex PCR reads with MiXCR, one entry per CDR3 protein. This repertoire shows about 83,000 distinct CDR3 sequences, 95% found once; its top ten account for 0.4% to 0.5%. The receptor was derived from a human donor with Susac syndrome. Sample: CD8+ T cells from PBMCs. The gene calls are TRBV29-1 and TRBJ2-2; D ambiguous. CDR3 region: CSVDSFGELFF. The CDR3 DNA is TGCAGCGTTGATTCCTTCGGGGAGCTGTTTTTT.